The clone carrying this TCR beta chain was seen a handful of times. What it binds is unknown. Trimming left V 8 bases short and J 2 bases short, with 11 bases between. Germline lookup yields CDR1 SGHTA and CDR2 FQGTGA. This CDR3 region has 13 residues. Total RNA came from unfractionated whole blood. This specimen comes from a study of human T cells and chemical hapten exposure. Study details: How much TCR each sample yielded varied, mostly because pooled library volumes differed slightly.

The library tagged each cDNA molecule with unique molecular identifiers. Authors' analysis steps: Per sample, the median was 95,638 TCRs, with values from about 24,000 to 680,000. TCRdb reprocessed the 5' RACE reads with MiXCR, giving one entry per CDR3 protein. The V and J calls were not made by the authors but by TCRdb's processing. The table lists about 120,000 distinct CDR3 sequences, approximately 19% of them singletons. Points from the study as a whole: Sensitization with DPC brought no change to TCRs above 1 in 1000 in frequency.

This sequence originates from a human donor in good health. V gene TRBV7-3 combines with J gene TRBJ2-3; D not resolved. CDR3 sequence (DNA): TGTGCCAGCGCCGTGAGGAACACAGATACGCAGTATTTT. Its translation: CASAVRNTDTQYF. The full variable domain, completed using reference TRBV7-3 and TRBJ2-3, is GAGVSQTPSNKVTEKGKYVELRCDPISGHTALYWYRQSLGQGPEFLIYFQGTGAADDSGLPNDRFFAVRPEGSVSTLKIQRTERGDSAVYLCASAVRNTDTQYFGPGTRLTVL.